This paragraph reports one T cell receptor (beta chain). Its antigen is unknown. Base qualities are not at hand, and no much larger clone is one base apart. Systemically healthy Caucasian individuals from Russia, some 38 in total and aged roughly 6 to 100 years, were included as donors. Ten milliliters of peripheral blood were drawn from each donor into EDTA-treated Vacutainer tubes. PBMCs were isolated by Ficoll-Paque density-gradient centrifugation, with at least 7 million obtained per sample. Total RNA, at least 6 micrograms per sample, was extracted from PBMCs with Trizol reagent. The percentages of naive CD45RAhigh/CD27high T cells were determined by flow cytometry on a PBMC aliquot from every donor. This sample was included in a study of blood T cells in healthy people across ages (dated by TCRdb to about 2015). At the level of the whole study: In model experiments, template switching captured about one uniquely barcoded TCR beta cDNA molecule for every two T cells. Donors were grouped into four age groups: young (average about 15 years), middle-aged (39), aged (approximately 58) and long-lived (over 80). Age-related changes in TCR beta repertoire diversity were measured in the study by deep sequencing normalized with unique cDNA molecular identifiers. Donors of different ages were randomly distributed across sequencing lanes to avoid experimental bias. For two donors (one aged 18 to 30 and one aged 80 or older), the study analyzed two additional independent replicas of 1 million unique cDNA reads from the same blood draw. Broader findings and caveats from the paper: Estimates of total diversity from one million sequenced T cells were regarded as lower bounds and underestimates. Observed TCR beta diversity per million T cells fell roughly linearly with age, and a significant reduction was already apparent by age roughly 41. Compared with the aged group, the long-lived group had more naive CD4+ T cells, fewer expanded clones and increased TCR diversity, a pattern suggesting age selection. Donor CMV infection status was unknown, potentially confounding age-related changes in expanded clonotypes. Since profiling was done on bulk unsorted PBMCs, naive and antigen-experienced compartments could not be conclusively compared. Observed TCR beta diversity correlated strongly with the percentage of naive T cells measured by flow cytometry.

The library was produced with 5' RACE. TCRdb names Illumina HiSeq 2500 as the instrument used. A second 7 to 11 cycle PCR used a sample-barcoded 5' primer and a J-beta primer mix. A template-switch 5' adaptor carrying 12 random nucleotides introduced a unique molecular identifier onto each TCR beta cDNA molecule. At least 2.5 million CDR3-containing paired-end reads were obtained from each sample. First-strand cDNA synthesis was performed from all RNA using the Mint cDNA synthesis kit, with priming by a TRBC-specific oligonucleotide. Following uracil-DNA glycosylase treatment, a first 18-cycle PCR with universal primers M1SS and BC2_uni_R was performed on all cDNA. As for the authors' bioinformatics: Each sample was normalized by randomly selecting 1 million high-quality reads, each carrying a distinct molecular identifier. Instead of being binned into consensus sequences, reads with shared molecular identifiers were discarded. MiTCR, with a Q25 quality threshold and the strictest error-elimination algorithm, was used for CDR3 identification, clonotype clustering and error correction. A nonparametric unseen species model with Euler transformation was used to estimate a lower bound on total TCR beta diversity. TCRdb trimmed the raw reads at Q25, called clones with MiXCR and kept productive beta chains. Records with the same CDR3 protein are collapsed into one entry carrying the most frequent genes and DNA. The authors' filters were not applied to this entry. The sample profile shows hundreds of thousands of distinct CDR3 sequences; roughly 60% of them were found once. Together, the top ten hold roughly 20% of the sample.

V is cut by 1 base and J by 1 base, and the space between the germline ends is 22 bases. CDR1 and CDR2 (SGHNT, YYREEE) derive from the germline V gene (reference sequence). The CDR3 runs 19 residues from the cysteine to the phenylalanine. The sequence is cut down to CDR3 DNA, 57 bases in frame from base 1. The rearranged chain carries TRBV5-4 and TRBJ2-3; the D gene is perhaps TRBD1 or TRBD2, each of them matching over 5 bases. Sequencing was done on a sample of blood. The TCR was taken from a young man in good health. The DNA sequence reads TGTGCCAGCAGCTTGTGGGGGAATTTCCGACCACACGGCACAGATACGCAGTATTTT. Its translation reads: CASSLWGNFRPHGTDTQYF.